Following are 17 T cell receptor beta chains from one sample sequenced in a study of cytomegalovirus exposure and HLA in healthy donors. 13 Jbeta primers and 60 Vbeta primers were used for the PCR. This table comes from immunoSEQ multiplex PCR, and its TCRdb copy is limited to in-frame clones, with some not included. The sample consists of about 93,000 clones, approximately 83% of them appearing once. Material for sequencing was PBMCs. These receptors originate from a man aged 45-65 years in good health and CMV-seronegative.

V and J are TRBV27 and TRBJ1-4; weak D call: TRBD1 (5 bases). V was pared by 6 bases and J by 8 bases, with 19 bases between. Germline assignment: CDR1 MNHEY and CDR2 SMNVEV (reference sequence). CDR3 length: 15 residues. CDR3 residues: CASRAPTERGEKLFF. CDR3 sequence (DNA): TGTGCCAGCAGGGCTCCGACAGAAAGGGGCGAAAAACTGTTTTTT.

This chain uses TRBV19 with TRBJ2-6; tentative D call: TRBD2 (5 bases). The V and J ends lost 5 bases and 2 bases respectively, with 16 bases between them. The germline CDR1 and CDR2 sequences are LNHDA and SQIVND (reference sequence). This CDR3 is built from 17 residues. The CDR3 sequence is CASSEGLIVTGANVLTF. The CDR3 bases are TGTGCCAGTAGTGAAGGACTGATCGTCACTGGGGCCAACGTCCTGACTTTC.

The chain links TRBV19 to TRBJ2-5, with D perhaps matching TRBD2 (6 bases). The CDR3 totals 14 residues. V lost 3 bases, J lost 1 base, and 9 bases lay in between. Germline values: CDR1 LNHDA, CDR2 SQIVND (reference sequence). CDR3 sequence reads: CASSILGLQETQYF. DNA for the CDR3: TGTGCCAGTAGTATTTTGGGACTCCAAGAGACCCAGTACTTC. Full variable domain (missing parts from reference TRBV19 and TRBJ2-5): DGGITQSPKYLFRKEGQNVTLSCEQNLNHDAMYWYRQDPGQGLRLIYYSQIVNDFQKGDIAEGYSVSREKKESFPLTVTSAQKNPTAFYLCASSILGLQETQYFGPGTRLLVL.

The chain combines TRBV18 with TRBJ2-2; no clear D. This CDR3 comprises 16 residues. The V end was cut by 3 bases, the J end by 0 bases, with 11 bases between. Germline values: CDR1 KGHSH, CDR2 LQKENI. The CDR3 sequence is CASSPVVTTNTGELFF. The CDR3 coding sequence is TGTGCCAGCTCACCCGTGGTCACAACGAACACCGGGGAGCTGTTTTTT.

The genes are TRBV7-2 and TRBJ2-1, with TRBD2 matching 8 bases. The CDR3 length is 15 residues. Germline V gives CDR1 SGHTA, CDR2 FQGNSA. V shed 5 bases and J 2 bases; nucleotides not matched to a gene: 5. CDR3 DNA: TGTGCCAGCAGCCCGGGAGGGGCGGCCTACAATGAGCAGTTCTTC. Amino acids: CASSPGGAAYNEQFF. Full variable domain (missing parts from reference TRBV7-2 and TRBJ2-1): GAGVSQSPSNKVTEKGKDVELRCDPISGHTALYWYRQSLGQGLEFLIYFQGNSAPDKSGLPSDRFSAERTGGSVSTLTIQRTQQEDSAVYLCASSPGGAAYNEQFFGPGTRLTVL.

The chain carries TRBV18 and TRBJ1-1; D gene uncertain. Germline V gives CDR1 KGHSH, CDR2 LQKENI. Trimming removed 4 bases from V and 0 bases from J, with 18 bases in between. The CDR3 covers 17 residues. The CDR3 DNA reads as TGTGCCAGCTCACGGTCTAGCACAGTGAGCATGAACACTGAAGCTTTCTTT. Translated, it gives CASSRSSTVSMNTEAFF.

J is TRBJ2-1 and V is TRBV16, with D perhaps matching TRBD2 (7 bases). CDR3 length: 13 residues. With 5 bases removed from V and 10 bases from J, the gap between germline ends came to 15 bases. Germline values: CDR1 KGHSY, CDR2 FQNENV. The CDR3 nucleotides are TGTGCCAGCAGCTTGAGGGGGGGGAACGAGCAGTTCTTC. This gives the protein CASSLRGGNEQFF.

In DNA, the CDR3 is TGTGCCAGCAGTCCTATGGGGCCGGCACCCCAAGAGACCCAGTACTTC. Protein sequence: CASSPMGPAPQETQYF. The gene calls are TRBV28 and TRBJ2-5, with D maybe TRBD1 (5 bases). The CDR3 spans 16 residues. V dropped 5 bases and J dropped 1 base, with 17 bases sitting between them. Germline V gene data show CDR1 as MDHEN and CDR2 as SYDVKM.

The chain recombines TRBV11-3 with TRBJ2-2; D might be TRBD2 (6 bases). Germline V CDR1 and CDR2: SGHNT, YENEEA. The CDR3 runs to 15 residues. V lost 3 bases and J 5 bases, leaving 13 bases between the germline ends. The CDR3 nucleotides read TGTGCCAGCAGCTTCGGGACTTCTCGAACCGGGGAGCTGTTTTTT. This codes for CASSFGTSRTGELFF.

CDR3 coding DNA: TGTGCCAGCAGTGAAAGGGCAGGTCCTAGCCTCTATGGCTACACCTTC. Protein sequence: CASSERAGPSLYGYTF. This sequence joins TRBV2 and TRBJ1-2; D ambiguous. CDR1 SNHLY and CDR2 FYNNEI come from the germline V gene. V shed 2 bases and J shed 4 bases, with 17 bases lying between them. CDR3 length: 16 amino acids.

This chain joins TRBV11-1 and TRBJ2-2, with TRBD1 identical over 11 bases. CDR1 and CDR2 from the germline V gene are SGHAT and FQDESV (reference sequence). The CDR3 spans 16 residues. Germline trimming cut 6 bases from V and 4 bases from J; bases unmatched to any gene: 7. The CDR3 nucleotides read TGTGCCAGCAGTCGCGGGACAGGGGGTAGCACCGGGGAGCTGTTTTTT. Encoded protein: CASSRGTGGSTGELFF. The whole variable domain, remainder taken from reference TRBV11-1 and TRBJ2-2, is EAEVAQSPRYKITEKSQAVAFWCDPISGHATLYWYRQILGQGPELLVQFQDESVVDDSQLPKDRFSAERLKGVDSTLKIQPAELGDSAMYLCASSRGTGGSTGELFFGEGSRLTVL.

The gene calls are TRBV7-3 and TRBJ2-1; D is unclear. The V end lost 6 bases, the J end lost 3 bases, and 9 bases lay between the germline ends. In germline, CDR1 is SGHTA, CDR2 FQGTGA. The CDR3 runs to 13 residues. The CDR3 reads CASSSNSYNEQFF. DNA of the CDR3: TGTGCCAGCAGTTCAAACAGCTACAATGAGCAGTTCTTC.

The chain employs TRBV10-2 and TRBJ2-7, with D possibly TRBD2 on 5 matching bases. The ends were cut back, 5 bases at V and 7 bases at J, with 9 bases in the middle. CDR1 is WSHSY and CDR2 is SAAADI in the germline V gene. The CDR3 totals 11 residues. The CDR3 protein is CASSPRGEQYF. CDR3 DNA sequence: TGCGCCAGCAGTCCACGGGGAGAGCAGTACTTC.

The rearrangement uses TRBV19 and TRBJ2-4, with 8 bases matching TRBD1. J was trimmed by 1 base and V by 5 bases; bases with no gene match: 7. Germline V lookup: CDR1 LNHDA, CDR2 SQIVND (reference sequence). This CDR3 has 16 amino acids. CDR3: CASSPWTGTAKNIQYF. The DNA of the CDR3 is TGTGCCAGTAGTCCCTGGACAGGGACGGCCAAAAACATTCAGTACTTC. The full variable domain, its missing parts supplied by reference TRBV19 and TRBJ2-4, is DGGITQSPKYLFRKEGQNVTLSCEQNLNHDAMYWYRQDPGQGLRLIYYSQIVNDFQKGDIAEGYSVSREKKESFPLTVTSAQKNPTAFYLCASSPWTGTAKNIQYFGAGTRLSVL.

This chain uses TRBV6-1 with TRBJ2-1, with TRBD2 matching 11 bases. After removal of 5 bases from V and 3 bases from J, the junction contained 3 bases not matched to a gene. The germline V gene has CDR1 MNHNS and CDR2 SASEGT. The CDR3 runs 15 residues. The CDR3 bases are TGTGCCAGCAGTTCCGGGACTAGCGGCTACAATGAGCAGTTCTTC. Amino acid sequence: CASSSGTSGYNEQFF.

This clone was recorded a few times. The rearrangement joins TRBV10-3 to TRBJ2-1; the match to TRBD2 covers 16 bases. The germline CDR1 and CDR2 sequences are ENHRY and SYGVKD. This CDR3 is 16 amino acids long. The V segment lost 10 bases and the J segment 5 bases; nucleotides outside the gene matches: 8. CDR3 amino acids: CATGGTSGRADNEQFF. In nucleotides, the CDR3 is TGTGCCACCGGGGGGACTAGCGGGAGGGCCGACAATGAGCAGTTCTTC.

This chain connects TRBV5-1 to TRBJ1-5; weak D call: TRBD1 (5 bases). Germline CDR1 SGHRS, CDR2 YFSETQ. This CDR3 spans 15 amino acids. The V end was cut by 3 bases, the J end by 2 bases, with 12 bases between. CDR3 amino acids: CASSWGGDGNQPQHF. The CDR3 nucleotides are TGCGCCAGCAGCTGGGGGGGGGATGGCAATCAGCCCCAGCATTTT.